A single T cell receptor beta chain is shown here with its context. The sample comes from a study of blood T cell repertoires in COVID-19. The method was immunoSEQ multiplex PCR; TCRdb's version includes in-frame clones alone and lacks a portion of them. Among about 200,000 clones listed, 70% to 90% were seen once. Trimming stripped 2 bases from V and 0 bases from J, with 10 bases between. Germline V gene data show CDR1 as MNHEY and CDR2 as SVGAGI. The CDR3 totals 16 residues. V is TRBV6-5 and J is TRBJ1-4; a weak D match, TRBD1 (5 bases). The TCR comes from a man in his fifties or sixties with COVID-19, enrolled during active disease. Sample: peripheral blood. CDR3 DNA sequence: TGTGCCAGCAGTTACGGTGGGGGGGCAACTAATGAAAAACTGTTTTTT. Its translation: CASSYGGGATNEKLFF.